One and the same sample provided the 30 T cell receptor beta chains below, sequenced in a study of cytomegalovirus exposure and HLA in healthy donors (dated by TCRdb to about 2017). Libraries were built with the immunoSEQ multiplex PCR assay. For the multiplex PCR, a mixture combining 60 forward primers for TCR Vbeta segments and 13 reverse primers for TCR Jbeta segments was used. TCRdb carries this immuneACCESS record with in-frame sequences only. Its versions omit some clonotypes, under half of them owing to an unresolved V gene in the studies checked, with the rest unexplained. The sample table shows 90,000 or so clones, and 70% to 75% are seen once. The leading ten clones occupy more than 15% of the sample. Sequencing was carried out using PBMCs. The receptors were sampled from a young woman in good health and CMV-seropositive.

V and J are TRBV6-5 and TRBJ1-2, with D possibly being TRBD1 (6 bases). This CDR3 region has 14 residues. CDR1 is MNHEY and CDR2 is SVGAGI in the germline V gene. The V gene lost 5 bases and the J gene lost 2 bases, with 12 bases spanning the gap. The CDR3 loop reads CASSTMTGNYGYTF. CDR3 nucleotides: TGTGCCAGCAGTACAATGACAGGAAACTATGGCTACACCTTC.

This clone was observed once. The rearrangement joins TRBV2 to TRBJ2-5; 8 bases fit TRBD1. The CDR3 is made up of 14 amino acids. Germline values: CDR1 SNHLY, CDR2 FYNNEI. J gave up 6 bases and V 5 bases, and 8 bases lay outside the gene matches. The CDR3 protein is CASSWTGKRKTQYF. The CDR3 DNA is TGTGCCAGCAGTTGGACAGGGAAAAGGAAGACCCAGTACTTC.

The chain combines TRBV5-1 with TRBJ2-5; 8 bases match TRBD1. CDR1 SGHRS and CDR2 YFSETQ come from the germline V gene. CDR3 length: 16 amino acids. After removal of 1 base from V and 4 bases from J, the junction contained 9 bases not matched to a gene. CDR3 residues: CASSLQPGGGGETQYF. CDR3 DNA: TGCGCCAGCAGCTTGCAGCCAGGGGGCGGCGGAGAGACCCAGTACTTC.

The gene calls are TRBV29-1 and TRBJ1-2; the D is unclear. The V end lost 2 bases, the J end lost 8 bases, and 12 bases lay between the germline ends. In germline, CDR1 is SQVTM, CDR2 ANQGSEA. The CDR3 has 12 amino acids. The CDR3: CSVEKGGGGYTF. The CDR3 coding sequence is TGCAGCGTTGAAAAGGGAGGAGGAGGCTACACCTTC.

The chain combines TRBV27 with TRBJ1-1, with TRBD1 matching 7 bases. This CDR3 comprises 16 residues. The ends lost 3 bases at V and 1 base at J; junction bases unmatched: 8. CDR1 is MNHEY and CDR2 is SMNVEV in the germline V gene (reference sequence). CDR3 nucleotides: TGTGCCAGCAGTTTTCTGGGGCAGGGGGAGAACACTGAAGCTTTCTTT. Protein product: CASSFLGQGENTEAFF.

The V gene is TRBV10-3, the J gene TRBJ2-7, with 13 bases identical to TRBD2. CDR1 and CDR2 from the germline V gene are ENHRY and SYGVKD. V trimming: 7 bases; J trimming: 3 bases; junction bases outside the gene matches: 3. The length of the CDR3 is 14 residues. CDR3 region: CAITRTSGGYEQYF. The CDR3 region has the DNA TGTGCCATCACCCGGACTAGCGGGGGCTACGAGCAGTACTTC.

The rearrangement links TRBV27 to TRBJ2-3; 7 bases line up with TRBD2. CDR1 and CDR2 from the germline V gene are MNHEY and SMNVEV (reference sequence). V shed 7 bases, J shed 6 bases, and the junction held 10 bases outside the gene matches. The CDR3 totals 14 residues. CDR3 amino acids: CASINLRGSDTQYF. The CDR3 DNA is TGTGCCAGCATTAATCTGCGGGGGAGCGATACGCAGTATTTT.

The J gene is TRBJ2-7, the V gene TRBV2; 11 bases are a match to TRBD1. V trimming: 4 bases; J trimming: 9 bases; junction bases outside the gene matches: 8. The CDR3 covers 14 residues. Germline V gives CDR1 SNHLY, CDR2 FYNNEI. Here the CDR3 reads CASSAGTGGVSQYF. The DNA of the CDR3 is TGTGCCAGCAGTGCCGGGACAGGGGGGGTTTCGCAGTACTTC.

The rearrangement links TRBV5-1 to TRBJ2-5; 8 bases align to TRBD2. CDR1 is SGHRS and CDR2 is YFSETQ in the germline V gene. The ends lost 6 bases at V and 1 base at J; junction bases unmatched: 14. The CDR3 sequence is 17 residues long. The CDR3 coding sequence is TGCGCCAGCACCTTCGGGGGGGGACGACCTGGCCAAGAGACCCAGTACTTC. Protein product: CASTFGGGRPGQETQYF.

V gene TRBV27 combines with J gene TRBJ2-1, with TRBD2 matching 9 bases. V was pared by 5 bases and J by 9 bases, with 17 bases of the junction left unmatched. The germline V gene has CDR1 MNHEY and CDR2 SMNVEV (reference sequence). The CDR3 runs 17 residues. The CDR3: CASSVPRGAGGPTEQFF. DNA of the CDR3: TGTGCCAGCAGTGTCCCACGGGGCGCGGGAGGGCCCACTGAGCAGTTCTTC.

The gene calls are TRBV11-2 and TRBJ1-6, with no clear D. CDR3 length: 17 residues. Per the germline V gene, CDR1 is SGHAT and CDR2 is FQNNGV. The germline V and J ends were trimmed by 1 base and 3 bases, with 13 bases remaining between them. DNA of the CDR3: TGTGCCAGCAGCTTAGGTTCACCCGGGAACTATAATTCACCCCTCCACTTT. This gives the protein CASSLGSPGNYNSPLHF.

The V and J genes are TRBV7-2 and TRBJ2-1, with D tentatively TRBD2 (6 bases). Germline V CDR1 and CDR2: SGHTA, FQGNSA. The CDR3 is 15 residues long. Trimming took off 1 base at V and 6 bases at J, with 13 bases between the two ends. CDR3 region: CASSLGGKTLNEQFF. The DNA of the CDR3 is TGTGCCAGCAGCTTAGGCGGGAAGACACTCAATGAGCAGTTCTTC.

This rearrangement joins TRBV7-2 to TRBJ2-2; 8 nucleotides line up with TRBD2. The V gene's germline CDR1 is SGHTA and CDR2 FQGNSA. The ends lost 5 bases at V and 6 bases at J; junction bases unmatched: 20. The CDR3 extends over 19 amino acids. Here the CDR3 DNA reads TGTGCCAGCAGCCCCCACATAGGCGGGAGGCCAAGCCCGGCCGGGGAGCTGTTTTTT. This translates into CASSPHIGGRPSPAGELFF.

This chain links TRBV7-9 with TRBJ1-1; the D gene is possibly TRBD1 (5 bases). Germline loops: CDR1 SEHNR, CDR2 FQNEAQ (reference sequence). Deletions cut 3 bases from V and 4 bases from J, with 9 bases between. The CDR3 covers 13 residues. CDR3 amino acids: CASSFGQGTEAFF. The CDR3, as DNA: TGTGCCAGCAGCTTTGGGCAGGGCACTGAAGCTTTCTTT.

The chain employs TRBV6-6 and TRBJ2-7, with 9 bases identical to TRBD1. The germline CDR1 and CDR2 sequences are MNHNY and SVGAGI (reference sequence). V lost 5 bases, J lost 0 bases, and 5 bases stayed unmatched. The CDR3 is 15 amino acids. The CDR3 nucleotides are TGTGCCAGCAGTAGAGGACAGGGGCCCTCCTACGAGCAGTACTTC. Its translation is CASSRGQGPSYEQYF.

The CDR3 DNA reads as TGCGCCAGCAGCTTGACTAGCCCCTTGGGGGATGAGCAGTTCTTC. Protein product: CASSLTSPLGDEQFF. The rearrangement joins TRBV5-1 to TRBJ2-1; maybe TRBD2 (6 bases). From germline, CDR1 is SGHRS and CDR2 YFSETQ. This CDR3 spans 15 amino acids. V was clipped by 1 base and J by 8 bases, with 16 bases between them.

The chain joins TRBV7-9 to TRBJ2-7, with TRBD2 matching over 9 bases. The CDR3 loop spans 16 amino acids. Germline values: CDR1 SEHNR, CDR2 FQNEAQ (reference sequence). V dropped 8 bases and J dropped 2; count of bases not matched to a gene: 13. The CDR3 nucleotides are TGTGCCAGCGCCGGCGTAGCGGGGGTTACCACCTACGAGCAGTACTTC. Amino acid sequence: CASAGVAGVTTYEQYF.

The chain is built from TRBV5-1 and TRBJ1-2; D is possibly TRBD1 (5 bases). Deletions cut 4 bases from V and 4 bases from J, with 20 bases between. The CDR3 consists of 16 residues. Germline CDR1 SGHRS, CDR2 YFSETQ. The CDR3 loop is CASSLNPGTGGYGYTF. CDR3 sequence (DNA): TGCGCCAGCAGCCTCAACCCCGGGACGGGAGGCTATGGCTACACCTTC.

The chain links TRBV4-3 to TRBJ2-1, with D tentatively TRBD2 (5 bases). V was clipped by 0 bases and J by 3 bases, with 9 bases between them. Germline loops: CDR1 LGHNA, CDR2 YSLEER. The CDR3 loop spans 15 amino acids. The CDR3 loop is CASSQDQRSYNEQFF. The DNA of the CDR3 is TGCGCCAGCAGCCAAGATCAGCGGAGCTACAATGAGCAGTTCTTC.

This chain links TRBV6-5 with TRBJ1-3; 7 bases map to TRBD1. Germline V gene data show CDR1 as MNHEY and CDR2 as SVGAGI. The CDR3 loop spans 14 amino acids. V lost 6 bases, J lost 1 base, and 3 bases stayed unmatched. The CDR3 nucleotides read TGTGCCAGCAGCCCGGGACAGTCTGGAAACACCATATATTTT. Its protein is CASSPGQSGNTIYF.

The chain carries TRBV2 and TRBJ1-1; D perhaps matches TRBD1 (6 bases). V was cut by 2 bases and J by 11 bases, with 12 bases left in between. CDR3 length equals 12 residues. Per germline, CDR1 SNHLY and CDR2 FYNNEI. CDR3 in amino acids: CASSERGYGAFF. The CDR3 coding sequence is TGTGCCAGCAGTGAAAGGGGGTACGGGGCTTTCTTT.

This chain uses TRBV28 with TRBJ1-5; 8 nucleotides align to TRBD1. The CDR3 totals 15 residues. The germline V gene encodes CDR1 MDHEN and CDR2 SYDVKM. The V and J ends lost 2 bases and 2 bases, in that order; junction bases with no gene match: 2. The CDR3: CASSLETGGNQPQHF. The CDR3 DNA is TGTGCCAGCAGTTTAGAGACAGGGGGCAATCAGCCCCAGCATTTT.

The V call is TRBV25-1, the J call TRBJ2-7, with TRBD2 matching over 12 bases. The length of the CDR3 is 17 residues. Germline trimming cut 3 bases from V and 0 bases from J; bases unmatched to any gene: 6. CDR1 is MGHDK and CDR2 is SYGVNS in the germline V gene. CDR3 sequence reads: CASSDSGLAGHSYEQYF. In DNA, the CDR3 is TGTGCCAGCAGTGATTCAGGACTAGCGGGACACTCCTACGAGCAGTACTTC.

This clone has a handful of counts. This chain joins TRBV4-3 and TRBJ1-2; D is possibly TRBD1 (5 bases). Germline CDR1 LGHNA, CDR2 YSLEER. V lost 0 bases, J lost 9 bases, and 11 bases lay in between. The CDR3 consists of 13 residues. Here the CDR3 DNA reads TGCGCCAGCAGCCAAGATCGGGGCGGGAGCTACACCTTC. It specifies CASSQDRGGSYTF.

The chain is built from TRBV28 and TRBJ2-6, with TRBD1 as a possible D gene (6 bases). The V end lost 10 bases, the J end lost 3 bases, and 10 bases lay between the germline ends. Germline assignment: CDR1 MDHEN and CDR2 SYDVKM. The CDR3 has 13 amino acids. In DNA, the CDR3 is TGTGCCACCGTAGGGGGTGGGGCCAACGTCCTGACTTTC. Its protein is CATVGGGANVLTF.

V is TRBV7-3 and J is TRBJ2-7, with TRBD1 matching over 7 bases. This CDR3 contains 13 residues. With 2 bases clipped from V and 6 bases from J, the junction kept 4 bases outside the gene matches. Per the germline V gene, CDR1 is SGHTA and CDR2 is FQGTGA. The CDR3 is CASSLGTVSEQYF. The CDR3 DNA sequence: TGTGCCAGCAGCTTAGGGACAGTCTCCGAGCAGTACTTC.

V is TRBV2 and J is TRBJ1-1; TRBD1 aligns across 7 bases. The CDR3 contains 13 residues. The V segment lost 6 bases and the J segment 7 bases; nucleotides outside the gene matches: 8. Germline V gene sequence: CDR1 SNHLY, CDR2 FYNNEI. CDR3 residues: CASREYTGVEAFF. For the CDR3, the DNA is TGTGCCAGCAGAGAGTACACAGGGGTTGAAGCTTTCTTT.

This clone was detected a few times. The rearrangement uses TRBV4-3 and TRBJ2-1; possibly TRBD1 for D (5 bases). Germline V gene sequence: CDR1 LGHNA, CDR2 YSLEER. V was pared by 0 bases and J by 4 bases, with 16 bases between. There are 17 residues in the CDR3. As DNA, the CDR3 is TGCGCCAGCAGCCAAGAAAGGTGGGCAGGGTTATACAATGAGCAGTTCTTC. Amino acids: CASSQERWAGLYNEQFF.

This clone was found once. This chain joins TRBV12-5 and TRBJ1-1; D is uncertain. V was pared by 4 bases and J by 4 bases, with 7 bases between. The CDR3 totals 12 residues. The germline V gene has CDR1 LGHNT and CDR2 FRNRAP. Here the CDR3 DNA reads TGTGCTAGTGGTTGGTCGCGCACTGAAGCTTTCTTT. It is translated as CASGWSRTEAFF.

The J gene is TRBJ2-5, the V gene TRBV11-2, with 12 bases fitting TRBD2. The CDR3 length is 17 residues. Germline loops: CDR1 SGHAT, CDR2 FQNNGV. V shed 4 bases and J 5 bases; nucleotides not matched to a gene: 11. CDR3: CASSWPTSGSWEETQYF. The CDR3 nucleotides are TGTGCCAGCAGCTGGCCGACTAGCGGGAGCTGGGAGGAGACCCAGTACTTC.